These T cell receptor beta chains were read from a single sample in a study of T cell repertoires in ileal Crohn's disease. Here immunoSEQ multiplex PCR was the method, and the copy in TCRdb shows in-frame clones only, minus some. The sample shows several thousand clones, about 70% of them seen only once. Sequencing input: ileal tissue. All receptors derive from an adult with Crohn's disease. The CDR3 runs from the conserved cysteine through the conserved F or W. Fields, in order: D gene, clone size, J gene, V gene, CDR3 length, CDR3 protein, CDR3 DNA. The D gene is left open where the match is weak. Some rows have no size entry. The others give once, few or many, or a class for an expanded clone.

>NA|NA|TRBJ2-5|TRBV4-3|15
CASSRGTANSEAQYF
TGCGCCAGCAGCCGCGGGACAGCAAATTCGGAGGCCCAGTACTTC
>NA|NA|TRBJ1-3|TRBV7-2|13
CASSLRVEDTIYF
TGTGCCAGCAGCTTAAGAGTCGAGGACACCATATATTTT
>NA|NA|TRBJ1-6|TRBV5-4|13
CASSLDRNSPLHF
TGTGCCAGCAGCCTAGACAGGAATTCACCCCTCCACTTT
>TRBD1|NA|TRBJ1-5|TRBV19|15
CASSPTGGRNQPQHF
TGTGCCAGTAGCCCCACAGGGGGGAGGAATCAGCCCCAGCATTTT
>TRBD2|NA|TRBJ2-1|TRBV7-6|15
CASSHVAGGRIEQFF
TGTGCCAGCAGTCATGTAGCGGGGGGGCGGATTGAGCAGTTCTTC
>NA|few|TRBJ2-2|TRBV7-3|14
CASSPSVYTGELFF
TGTGCCAGCAGCCCTAGCGTCTACACCGGGGAGCTGTTTTTT
>NA|once|TRBJ2-7|TRBV6-5|11
CASSYGGPQYF
TGTGCCAGCAGTTATGGAGGCCCGCAGTACTTC
>NA|NA|TRBJ2-6|TRBV4-2|16
CASSQDGSSGANVLTF
TGTGCCAGCAGCCAAGATGGGAGCTCTGGGGCCAACGTCCTGACTTTC
>NA|once|TRBJ1-2|TRBV30|12
CAWGLQFHGYTF
TGTGCCTGGGGCTTACAGTTCCATGGCTACACCTTC
>NA|NA|TRBJ1-2|TRBV7-2|14
CASSVLGGDYGYTF
TGTGCCAGCAGCGTCCTCGGGGGGGACTATGGCTACACCTTC
>NA|NA|TRBJ1-2|TRBV27|15
CASSVIPVGIYGYTF
TGTGCCAGCAGTGTTATACCGGTTGGTATCTATGGCTACACCTTC
>TRBD2|few|TRBJ2-7|TRBV9|12
CASSAGGPEQYF
TGTGCCAGCAGCGCGGGGGGACCCGAGCAGTACTTC
>TRBD2|NA|TRBJ2-2|TRBV7-2|16
CASSQRGGSGTGELFF
TGTGCCAGCAGCCAGCGGGGGGGCTCAGGAACCGGGGAGCTGTTTTTT
>TRBD1|NA|TRBJ1-1|TRBV29-1|12
CSETGAHTEAFF
TGCAGCGAGACAGGGGCACACACTGAAGCTTTCTTT
>NA|NA|TRBJ2-2|TRBV30|18
CAWNPEDSQETNTGELFF
TGTGCCTGGAATCCTGAGGACAGCCAAGAAACGAACACCGGGGAGCTGTTTTTT
>TRBD1|NA|TRBJ2-7|TRBV30|13
CAWGGQARSEQYF
TGTGCCTGGGGGGGACAGGCACGGAGCGAGCAGTACTTC
>NA|NA|TRBJ2-1|TRBV6-5|13
CASSYYIPGEQFF
TGTGCCAGCAGTTACTACATCCCGGGTGAGCAGTTCTTC
>TRBD2|once|TRBJ2-1|TRBV10-3|19
CAISDPAGGALSSYNEQFF
TGTGCCATCAGTGACCCCGCCGGGGGGGCCTTGAGCTCCTACAATGAGCAGTTCTTC
>TRBD2|NA|TRBJ2-2|TRBV13|16
CASSTRLAGAVGELFF
TGTGCCAGCAGCACCCGACTAGCGGGGGCCGTCGGGGAGCTGTTTTTT
>TRBD1|NA|TRBJ1-2|TRBV7-2|14
CASSDSGQGPGYTF
TGTGCCAGCAGCGATTCCGGACAGGGGCCTGGCTACACCTTC
>TRBD1|NA|TRBJ2-3|TRBV6-6|15
CASSLRQGSTDTQYF
TGTGCCAGCTCCTTACGACAGGGATCCACAGATACGCAGTATTTT
>NA|NA|TRBJ2-7|TRBV2|13
CASTDFMGGEQYF
TGTGCCAGCACCGATTTTATGGGAGGCGAGCAGTACTTC
>TRBD1|NA|TRBJ1-3|TRBV29-1|14
CSARDRASGNTIYF
TGCAGCGCCAGAGACAGGGCCTCTGGAAACACCATATATTTT
>NA|NA|TRBJ2-7|TRBV28|15
CASSLGVTGIYEQYF
TGTGCCAGCAGTCTAGGTGTAACAGGGATCTACGAGCAGTACTTC
>NA|NA|TRBJ2-3|TRBV9|16
CASSVGGGHSTDTQYF
TGTGCCAGCAGCGTAGGGGGGGGCCATTCAACAGATACGCAGTATTTT
>TRBD1|NA|TRBJ1-5|TRBV6-1|14
CASSGTGDIQPQHF
TGTGCCAGCAGTGGGACAGGGGACATTCAGCCCCAGCATTTT
>NA|NA|TRBJ2-7|TRBV30|11
CAWSVSHEQYF
TGTGCCTGGAGTGTTTCTCACGAGCAGTACTTC
>TRBD1|NA|TRBJ1-5|TRBV18|16
CASSPGATGFKQPQHF
TGTGCCAGCTCACCTGGGGCGACAGGGTTTAAGCAGCCCCAGCATTTT
>NA|NA|TRBJ1-1|TRBV25-1|16
CASSSGQRGLNTEAFF
TGTGCCAGCAGTTCCGGACAGAGGGGACTGAACACTGAAGCTTTCTTT
>NA|NA|TRBJ2-7|TRBV18|15
CASSPRRGSSYEQYF
TGTGCCAGCTCACCACGGAGGGGTAGCTCCTACGAGCAGTACTTC
>NA|NA|TRBJ2-3|TRBV9|14
CASSPDSPGDTQYF
TGTGCCAGCAGCCCTGACAGTCCAGGGGATACGCAGTATTTT
>TRBD1|NA|TRBJ2-3|TRBV10-2|13
CATWDRAADTQYF
TGCGCCACTTGGGACAGGGCGGCAGATACGCAGTATTTT
>TRBD1|NA|TRBJ2-1|TRBV11-2|15
CASSSRQGAGDEQFF
TGTGCCAGCAGCTCTCGACAGGGGGCAGGCGATGAGCAGTTCTTC
>NA|NA|TRBJ2-3|TRBV7-3|12
CASSLKASPQYF
TGTGCCAGCAGCTTAAAAGCTAGCCCGCAGTATTTT
>NA|NA|TRBJ2-7|TRBV5-6|13
CASSPPPYYEQYF
TGTGCCAGCAGCCCCCCCCCTTACTACGAGCAGTACTTC
>NA|NA|TRBJ1-5|TRBV28|17
CASSLLGNGQNNQPQHF
TGTGCCAGCAGTTTATTAGGGAACGGACAGAACAATCAGCCCCAGCATTTT
>NA|NA|TRBJ2-5|TRBV7-3|16
CASSLGRGGIAETQYF
TGTGCCAGCAGCTTAGGCAGAGGGGGTATTGCGGAGACCCAGTACTTC
>NA|few|TRBJ2-3|TRBV7-2|13
CASSLKGADTQYF
TGTGCCAGCAGCTTAAAGGGAGCCGATACGCAGTATTTT
>TRBD1|NA|TRBJ2-2|TRBV4-3|15
CASSIQGPNTGELFF
TGCGCCAGCAGCATACAGGGGCCGAACACCGGGGAGCTGTTTTTT
>NA|NA|TRBJ2-7|TRBV18|13
CASSRGQSYEQYF
TGTGCCAGCTCACGGGGGCAGAGCTACGAGCAGTACTTC
>NA|NA|TRBJ1-1|TRBV5-1|14
CASSGGFGNTEAFF
TGCGCCAGCAGCGGCGGTTTTGGGAACACTGAAGCTTTCTTT
>NA|few|TRBJ2-7|TRBV5-1|13
CASKTGIWDEQYF
TGCGCCAGCAAAACGGGGATTTGGGACGAGCAGTACTTC
>NA|NA|TRBJ1-2|TRBV29-1|13
CSVFTVTNYGYTF
TGCAGCGTTTTCACGGTAACTAACTATGGCTACACCTTC
>NA|few|TRBJ1-3|TRBV11-2|15
CASSSPGLIGNTIYF
TGTGCCAGCAGCTCCCCTGGCCTTATAGGAAACACCATATATTTT
>NA|NA|TRBJ1-1|TRBV4-2|14
CASSLGGAGTEAFF
TGTGCCAGCAGCCTCGGGGGGGCAGGGACTGAAGCTTTCTTT
>NA|NA|TRBJ2-1|TRBV6-6|14
CASSHTSSYNEQFF
TGTGCCAGCAGTCATACATCCTCCTACAATGAGCAGTTCTTC
>TRBD1|NA|TRBJ1-2|TRBV27|13
CASSRTGEYGYTF
TGTGCCAGCAGTAGGACAGGGGAATATGGCTACACCTTC
>NA|once|TRBJ1-2|TRBV7-9|15
CASSLTQGQGYGYTF
TGTGCCAGCAGCTTAACGCAGGGCCAAGGCTATGGCTACACCTTC
>NA|NA|TRBJ1-1|TRBV30|11
CAWSYGAEAFF
TGTGCCTGGAGTTACGGGGCTGAAGCTTTCTTT
>TRBD1|NA|TRBJ1-2|TRBV2|13
CASSEGETGPYTF
TGTGCCAGCAGTGAAGGGGAGACAGGGCCCTACACCTTC
>NA|NA|TRBJ2-7|TRBV30|13
CAWSLRGPNEQYF
TGTGCCTGGAGTCTGCGGGGTCCCAACGAGCAGTACTTC